A single T cell receptor beta chain is shown here with its context. What it recognizes is unknown. TCR beta cDNA libraries had unique molecular identifiers. Each batch of about 0.95 to 11 million T cells produced roughly 450,000 cDNA molecules. Each CDR3 protein gets one entry after TCRdb re-called the PCR reads with MiXCR. The sample lists approximately 730,000 distinct CDR3 sequences, 30% occurring once. The sample is drawn from a study of post-analysis software for immune sequencing data. Looking at the study overall: The cohort encompassed relapsing-remitting, secondary progressive and progressive-relapsing multiple sclerosis disease courses. Study-wide results and caveats: Controls showed lower frequencies than patients for a few TRBV segments, and TRBV5-6, TRBV5-1 and TRBV20-1 were among these.

The CDR3 runs to 15 residues. The germline V gene encodes CDR1 MNHEY and CDR2 SMNVEV (reference sequence). Deletions cut 6 bases from V and 6 bases from J, with 19 bases between. The genes are TRBV27 and TRBJ2-3; D possibly corresponds to TRBD2 (6 bases). The sample consisted of blood. The source of this sequence is a girl aged 10 to 17 with multiple sclerosis. This CDR3 reads CASRPASDRGDTQYF. CDR3 nucleotide sequence: TGTGCCAGCAGGCCAGCTAGCGATAGGGGCGATACGCAGTATTTT.